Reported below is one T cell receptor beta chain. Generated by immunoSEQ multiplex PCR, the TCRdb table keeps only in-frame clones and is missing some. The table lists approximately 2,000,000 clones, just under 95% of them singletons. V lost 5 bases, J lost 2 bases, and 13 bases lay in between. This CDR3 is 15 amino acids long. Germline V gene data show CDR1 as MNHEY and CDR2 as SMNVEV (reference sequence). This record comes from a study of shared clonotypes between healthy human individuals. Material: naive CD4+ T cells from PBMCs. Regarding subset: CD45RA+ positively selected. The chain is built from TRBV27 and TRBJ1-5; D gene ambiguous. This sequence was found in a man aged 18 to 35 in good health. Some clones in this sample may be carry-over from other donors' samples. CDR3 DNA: TGTGCCAGCAGTCCCATTCGGCAGCGCAATCAGCCCCAGCATTTT. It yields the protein CASSPIRQRNQPQHF.